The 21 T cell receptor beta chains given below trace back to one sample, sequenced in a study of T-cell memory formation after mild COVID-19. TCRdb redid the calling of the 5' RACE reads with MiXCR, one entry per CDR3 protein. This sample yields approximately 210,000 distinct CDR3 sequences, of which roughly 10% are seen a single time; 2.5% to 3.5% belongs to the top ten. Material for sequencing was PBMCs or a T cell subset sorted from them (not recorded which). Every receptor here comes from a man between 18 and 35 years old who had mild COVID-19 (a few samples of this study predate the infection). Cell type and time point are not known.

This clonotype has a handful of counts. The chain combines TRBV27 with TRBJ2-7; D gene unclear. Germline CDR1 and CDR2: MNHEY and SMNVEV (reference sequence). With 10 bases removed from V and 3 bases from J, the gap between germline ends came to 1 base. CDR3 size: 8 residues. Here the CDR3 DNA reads TGTGCCATCTACGAGCAGTACGTC. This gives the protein CAIYEQYV.

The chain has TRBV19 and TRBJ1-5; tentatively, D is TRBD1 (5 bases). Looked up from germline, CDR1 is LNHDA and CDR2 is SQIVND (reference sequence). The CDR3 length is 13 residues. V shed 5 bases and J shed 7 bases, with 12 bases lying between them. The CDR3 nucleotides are TGTGCCAGTAGTGGGGGGGTTGGGCAGCCCCAGCATTTT. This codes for CASSGGVGQPQHF.

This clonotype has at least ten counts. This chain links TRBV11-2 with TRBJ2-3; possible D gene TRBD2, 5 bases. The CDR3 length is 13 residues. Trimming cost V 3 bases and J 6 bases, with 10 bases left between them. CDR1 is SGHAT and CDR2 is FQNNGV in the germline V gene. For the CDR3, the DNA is TGTGCCAGCAGCTTCGGACCGGGGGATACGCAGTATTTT. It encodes CASSFGPGDTQYF.

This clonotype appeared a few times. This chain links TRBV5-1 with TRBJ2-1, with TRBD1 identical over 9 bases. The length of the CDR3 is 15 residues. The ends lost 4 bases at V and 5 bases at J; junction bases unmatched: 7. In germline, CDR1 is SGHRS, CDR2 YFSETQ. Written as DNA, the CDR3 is TGCGCCAGCAGCCTAGGACAGGGGAAGAACAATGAGCAGTTCTTC. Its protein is CASSLGQGKNNEQFF.

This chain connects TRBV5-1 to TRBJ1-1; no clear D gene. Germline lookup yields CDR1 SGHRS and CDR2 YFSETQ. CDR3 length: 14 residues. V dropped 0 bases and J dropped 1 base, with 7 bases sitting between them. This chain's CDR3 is CASSLESGNTEAFF. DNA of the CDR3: TGCGCCAGCAGCTTGGAGTCCGGGAACACTGAAGCTTTCTTT.

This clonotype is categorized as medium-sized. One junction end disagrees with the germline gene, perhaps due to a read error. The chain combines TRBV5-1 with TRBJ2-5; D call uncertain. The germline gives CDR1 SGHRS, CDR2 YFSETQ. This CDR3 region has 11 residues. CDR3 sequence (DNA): TGTGCCAGCAGCTTAGAGGAGACCCAGTACTTC. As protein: CASSLEETQYF.

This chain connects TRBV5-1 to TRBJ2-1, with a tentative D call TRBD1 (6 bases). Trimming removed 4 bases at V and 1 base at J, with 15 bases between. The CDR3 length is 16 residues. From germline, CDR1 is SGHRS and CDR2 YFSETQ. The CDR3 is CASSRNRDPSYNEQFF. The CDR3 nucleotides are TGCGCCAGCAGCAGAAACAGGGACCCATCCTACAATGAGCAGTTCTTC.

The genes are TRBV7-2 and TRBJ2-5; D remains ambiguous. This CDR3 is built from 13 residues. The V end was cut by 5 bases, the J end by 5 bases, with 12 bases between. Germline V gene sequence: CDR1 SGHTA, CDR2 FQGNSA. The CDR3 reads CASSVCVGETQYF. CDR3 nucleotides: TGTGCCAGCAGCGTATGTGTGGGGGAGACCCAGTACTTC.

The CDR3 DNA reads TGTGCCAGCAGCCAAGGTGGAGCAGGGGGATATGGCTACACCTTC. Encoded protein: CASSQGGAGGYGYTF. The genes are TRBV7-2 and TRBJ1-2; 7 bases fit TRBD1. CDR1 SGHTA and CDR2 FQGNSA come from the germline V gene. The ends lost 5 bases at V and 5 bases at J; junction bases unmatched: 11. The CDR3 is 15 residues long.

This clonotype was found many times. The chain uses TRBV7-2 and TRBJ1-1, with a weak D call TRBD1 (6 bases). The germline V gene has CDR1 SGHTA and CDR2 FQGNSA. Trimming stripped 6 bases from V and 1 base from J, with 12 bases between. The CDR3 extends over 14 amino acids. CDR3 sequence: CASSIGQQNTEAFF. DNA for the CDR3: TGTGCCAGCAGTATCGGACAGCAGAACACTGAAGCTTTCTTT.

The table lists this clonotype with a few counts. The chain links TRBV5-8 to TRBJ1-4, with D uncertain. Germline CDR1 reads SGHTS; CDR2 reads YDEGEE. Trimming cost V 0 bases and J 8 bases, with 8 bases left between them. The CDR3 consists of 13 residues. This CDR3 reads CASSLVRAEKLFF. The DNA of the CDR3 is TGTGCCAGCAGCTTGGTACGAGCAGAAAAACTGTTTTTT.

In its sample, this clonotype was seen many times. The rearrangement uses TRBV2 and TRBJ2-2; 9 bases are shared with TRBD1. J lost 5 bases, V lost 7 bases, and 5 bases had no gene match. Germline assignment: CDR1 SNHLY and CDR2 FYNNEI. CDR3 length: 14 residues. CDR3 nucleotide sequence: TGTGCCAGCAATGGACAGGGGAAAACCGGGGAGCTGTTTTTT. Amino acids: CASNGQGKTGELFF. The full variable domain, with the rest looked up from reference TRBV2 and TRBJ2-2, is EPEVTQTPSHQVTQMGQEVILRCVPISNHLYFYWYRQILGQKVEFLVSFYNNEISEKSEIFDDQFSVERPDGSNFTLKIRSTKLEDSAMYFCASNGQGKTGELFFGEGSRLTVL.

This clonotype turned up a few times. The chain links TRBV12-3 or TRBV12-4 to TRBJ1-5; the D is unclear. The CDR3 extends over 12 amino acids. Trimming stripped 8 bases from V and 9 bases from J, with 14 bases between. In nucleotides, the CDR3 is TGTGCCAGCGGGTCTGGCGGACGGCCCCAGCATTTT. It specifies CASGSGGRPQHF.

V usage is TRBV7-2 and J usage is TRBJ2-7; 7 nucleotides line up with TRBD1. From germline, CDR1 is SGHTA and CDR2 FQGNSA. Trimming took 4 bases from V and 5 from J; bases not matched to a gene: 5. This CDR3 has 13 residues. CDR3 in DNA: TGTGCCAGCAGCTCGGACAGGTTCAACGAGCAGTACTTC. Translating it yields CASSSDRFNEQYF.

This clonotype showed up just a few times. The CDR3 bases are TGCGCCAGCAGACCCAAACCGACGGGGGAGCTGTTTTTT. Protein sequence: CASRPKPTGELFF. V is TRBV5-1 and J is TRBJ2-2; D not certain. The CDR3 is 13 residues long. Looked up from germline, CDR1 is SGHRS and CDR2 is YFSETQ. V lost 5 bases and J 8 bases, leaving 13 bases between the germline ends.

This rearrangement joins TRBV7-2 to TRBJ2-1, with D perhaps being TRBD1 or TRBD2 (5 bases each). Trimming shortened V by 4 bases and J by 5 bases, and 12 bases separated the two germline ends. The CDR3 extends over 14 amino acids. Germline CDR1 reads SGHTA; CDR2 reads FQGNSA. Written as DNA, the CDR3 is TGTGCCAGCAGCTGGTGGGGACGGAACAATGAGCAGTTCTTC. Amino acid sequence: CASSWWGRNNEQFF.

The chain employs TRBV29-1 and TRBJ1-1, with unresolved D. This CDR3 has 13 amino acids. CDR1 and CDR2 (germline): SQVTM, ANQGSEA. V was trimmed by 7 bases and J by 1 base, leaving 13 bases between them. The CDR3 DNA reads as TGCAGCGCCGTCGACACTCCGAACACTGAAGCTTTCTTT. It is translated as CSAVDTPNTEAFF.

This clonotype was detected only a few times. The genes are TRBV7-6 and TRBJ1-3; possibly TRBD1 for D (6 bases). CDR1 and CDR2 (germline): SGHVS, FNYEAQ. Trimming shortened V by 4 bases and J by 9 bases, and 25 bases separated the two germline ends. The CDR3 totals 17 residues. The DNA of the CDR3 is TGTGCCAGCAGCTCCACGGTTCTGGGGGGCCTGGCGGGCACCATATATTTT. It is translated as CASSSTVLGGLAGTIYF.

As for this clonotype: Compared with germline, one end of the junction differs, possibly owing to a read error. Here the CDR3 reads CSAQIKTGYDYTF. The CDR3, as DNA: TGCAGTGCCCAGATTAAGACAGGGTATGACTACACCTTC. The J gene is TRBJ1-2, the V gene TRBV20-1; 7 bases align to TRBD1. CDR3 length: 13 amino acids. The germline V gene has CDR1 DFQATT and CDR2 SNEGSKA (reference sequence).

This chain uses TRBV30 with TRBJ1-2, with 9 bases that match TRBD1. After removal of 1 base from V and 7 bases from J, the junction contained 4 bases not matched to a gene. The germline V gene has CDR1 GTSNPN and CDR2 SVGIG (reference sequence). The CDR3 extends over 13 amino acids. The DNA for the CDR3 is TGTGCCTGGAGTGAACAGGGGGCAGGTGGCTACACCTTC. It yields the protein CAWSEQGAGGYTF.

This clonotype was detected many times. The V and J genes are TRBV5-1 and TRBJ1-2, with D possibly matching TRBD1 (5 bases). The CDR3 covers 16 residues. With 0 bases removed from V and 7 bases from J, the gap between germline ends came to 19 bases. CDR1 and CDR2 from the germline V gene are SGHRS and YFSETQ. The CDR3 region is CASSLAGRFTPFGYTF. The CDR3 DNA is TGCGCCAGCAGCTTGGCGGGGCGTTTCACCCCCTTTGGCTACACCTTC. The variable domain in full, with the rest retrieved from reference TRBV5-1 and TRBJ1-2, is KAGVTQTPRYLIKTRGQQVTLSCSPISGHRSVSWYQQTPGQGLQFLFEYFSETQRNKGNFPGRFSGRQFSNSRSEMNVSTLELGDSALYLCASSLAGRFTPFGYTFGSGTRLTVV.